These T cell receptor beta chains were read from a single sample in a study of cytomegalovirus exposure and HLA in healthy donors. Assay: immunoSEQ multiplex PCR; the TCRdb copy retains only in-frame clones and omits some. Among 150,000 to 200,000 clones listed, around 96% were seen once. Sequencing used PBMCs. These receptors all stem from a woman younger than 35 in good health and CMV-seronegative. Each CDR3 is given with its conserved first and last residue. A D gene is named only where the DNA matches it firmly. Size is omitted from some rows. Given values are once, few, many or a class for expanded clones.

J	length	D	V	size	CDR3	DNA
TRBJ2-7	15	TRBD1	TRBV14	once	CASSPGTGVIYEQYF	TGTGCCAGCAGCCCGGGGACAGGGGTAATCTACGAGCAGTACTTC
TRBJ1-5	12	NA	TRBV27	NA	CASSRSNQPQHF	TGTGCCAGCAGTCGTAGCAATCAGCCCCAGCATTTT
TRBJ1-2	14	TRBD1	TRBV19	few	CASTPPRQGHGYTF	TGTGCCAGTACCCCGCCCCGACAGGGCCATGGCTACACCTTC
TRBJ2-1	16	TRBD2	TRBV4-2	NA	CASSQGGRGSGGEQFF	TGTGCCAGCAGCCAAGGCGGGAGGGGGTCGGGCGGTGAGCAGTTCTTC
TRBJ2-3	14	TRBD2	TRBV7-8	once	CATHTGGTTDTQYF	TGTGCCACCCACACGGGGGGGACAACAGATACGCAGTATTTT
TRBJ2-3	12	NA	TRBV11-2	NA	CASTLSSDTQYF	TGTGCCAGCACCCTCTCCTCAGATACGCAGTATTTT
TRBJ1-2	15	TRBD1	TRBV7-8	NA	CASSLEGRQGASYTF	TGTGCCAGCAGCTTGGAAGGGAGGCAGGGGGCCAGCTACACCTTC
TRBJ2-5	14	NA	TRBV7-2	NA	CASRASFGGETQYF	TGTGCCAGCAGGGCCAGCTTTGGGGGGGAGACCCAGTACTTC
TRBJ2-3	15	NA	TRBV7-3	NA	CASSLFPGVTDTQYF	TGTGCCAGCAGCTTATTTCCGGGGGTTACAGATACGCAGTATTTT
TRBJ2-1	15	NA	TRBV30	once	CAWSVRTSSYNEQFF	TGTGCCTGGAGTGTACGGACTTCCTCCTACAATGAGCAGTTCTTC
TRBJ1-4	15	TRBD1	TRBV7-2	NA	CASSRLGTGTSELFF	TGTGCCAGCAGCCGATTGGGGACAGGGACCTCGGAACTGTTTTTT
TRBJ2-5	15	TRBD2	TRBV7-9	NA	CASSPFGRGEETQYF	TGTGCCAGCAGCCCATTCGGACGGGGGGAAGAGACCCAGTACTTC
TRBJ1-4	12	NA	TRBV6-6	NA	CASKTGDEKLFF	TGTGCCAGCAAGACAGGTGATGAAAAACTGTTTTTT
TRBJ1-3	15	NA	TRBV27	NA	CASSLAPGAGNTIYF	TGTGCCAGCAGTTTGGCCCCTGGGGCGGGAAACACCATATATTTT
TRBJ2-5	14	NA	TRBV18	NA	CASSPGPAKETQYF	TGTGCCAGCTCACCAGGGCCAGCTAAAGAGACCCAGTACTTC
TRBJ2-1	19	TRBD1	TRBV7-8	NA	CASTKPGTGVHNGGNEQFF	TGTGCCAGCACCAAACCCGGGACAGGGGTTCACAATGGGGGCAATGAGCAGTTCTTC
TRBJ2-2	13	NA	TRBV29-1	many	CSVDNGITGELFF	TGCAGCGTTGATAACGGGATCACCGGGGAGCTGTTTTTT
TRBJ2-1	16	TRBD2	TRBV25-1	NA	CASSSPGLAGLNEQFF	TGTGCCAGCAGCTCGCCGGGACTAGCGGGATTGAATGAGCAGTTCTTC
TRBJ1-1	12	NA	TRBV11-2	NA	CASSSLRAEAFF	TGTGCCAGCAGTTCACTTCGGGCTGAAGCTTTCTTT
TRBJ2-4	17	TRBD1	TRBV19	NA	CASSTETGFLAKNIQYF	TGTGCCAGTAGTACCGAGACAGGGTTTTTAGCCAAAAACATTCAGTACTTC
TRBJ2-3	14	TRBD1	TRBV7-9	NA	CASSSGTVTDTQYF	TGTGCCAGCAGCTCGGGGACAGTTACGGATACGCAGTATTTT
TRBJ2-7	16	TRBD2	TRBV4-2	once	CASSQELAGAVYEQYF	TGTGCCAGCAGCCAAGAGTTAGCGGGGGCTGTCTACGAGCAGTACTTC